Given below is one TCR beta chain in context. After removal of 2 bases from V and 5 bases from J, the junction contained 16 bases not matched to a gene. This CDR3 spans 18 amino acids. Per the germline V gene, CDR1 is SGHTA and CDR2 is FQGNSA. The data are from a study of blood T cells in healthy people across ages. A second PCR of about 6 to 12 cycles used a sample-barcoded 5' primer and a J-beta primer mix. TCRdb reprocessed the 5' RACE reads with MiXCR, giving one entry per CDR3 protein. The sample has roughly 700,000 distinct CDR3 sequences; more than 40% are singletons. The rearrangement links TRBV7-2 to TRBJ2-5; 8 bases align to TRBD2. The specimen was blood. This clonotype originated in a woman aged 60-75 years in good health. The CDR3 DNA reads TGTGCCAGCAGCTTACCATCGGGACTAGGGGGGGCACGGGAGACCCAGTACTTC. Translating gives CASSLPSGLGGARETQYF.